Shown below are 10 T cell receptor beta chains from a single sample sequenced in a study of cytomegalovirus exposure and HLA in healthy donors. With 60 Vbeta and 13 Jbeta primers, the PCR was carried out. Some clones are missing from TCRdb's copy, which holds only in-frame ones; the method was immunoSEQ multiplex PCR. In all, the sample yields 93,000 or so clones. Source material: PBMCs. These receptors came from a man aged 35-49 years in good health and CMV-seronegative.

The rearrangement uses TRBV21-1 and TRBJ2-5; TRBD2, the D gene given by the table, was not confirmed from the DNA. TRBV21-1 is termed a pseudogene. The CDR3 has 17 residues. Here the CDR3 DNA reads TGTGCCAGCAGCAAAGTTTGCGGGGGGCGCCCGAAAGAGACCCAGTACTTC. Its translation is CASSKVCGGRPKETQYF.

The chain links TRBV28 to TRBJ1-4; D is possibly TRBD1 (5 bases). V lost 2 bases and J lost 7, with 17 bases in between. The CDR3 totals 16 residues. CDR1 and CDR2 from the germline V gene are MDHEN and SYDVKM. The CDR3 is CASSLGLTAGREKLFF. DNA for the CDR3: TGTGCCAGCAGTTTAGGATTGACAGCTGGGCGTGAAAAACTGTTTTTT.

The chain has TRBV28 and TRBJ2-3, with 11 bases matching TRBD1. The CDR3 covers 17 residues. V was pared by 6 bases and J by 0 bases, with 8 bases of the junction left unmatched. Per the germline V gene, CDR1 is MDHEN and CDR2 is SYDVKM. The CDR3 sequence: CASSSEDRGHSTDTQYF. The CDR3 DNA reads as TGTGCCAGCAGCTCCGAGGACAGGGGGCATAGCACAGATACGCAGTATTTT.

The CDR3 region has the DNA TGTGCCAGCAGTTTCCCAGGGTCCAACAATGAGCAGTTCTTC. This codes for CASSFPGSNNEQFF. The J gene is TRBJ2-1, the V gene TRBV27; a weak D match, TRBD1 (5 bases). There are 14 residues in the CDR3. The germline gives CDR1 MNHEY, CDR2 SMNVEV (reference sequence). V dropped 3 bases and J dropped 5 bases, with 11 bases sitting between them.

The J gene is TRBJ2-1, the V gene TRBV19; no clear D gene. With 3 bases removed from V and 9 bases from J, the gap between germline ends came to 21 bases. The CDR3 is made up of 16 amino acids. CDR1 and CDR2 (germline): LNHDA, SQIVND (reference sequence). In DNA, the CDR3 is TGTGCCAGTAGTATTCAAGCAACGGTTACTTCGGGTGAGCAGTTCTTC. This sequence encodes CASSIQATVTSGEQFF.

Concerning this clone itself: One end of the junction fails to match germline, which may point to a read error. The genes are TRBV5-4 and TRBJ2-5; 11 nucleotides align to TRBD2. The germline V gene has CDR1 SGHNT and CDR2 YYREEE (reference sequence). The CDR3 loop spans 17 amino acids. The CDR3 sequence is CTSSLVAGGRLEETQYF. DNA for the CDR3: TGTACCAGCAGCTTGGTAGCGGGGGGGCGGTTAGAAGAGACCCAGTACTTC.

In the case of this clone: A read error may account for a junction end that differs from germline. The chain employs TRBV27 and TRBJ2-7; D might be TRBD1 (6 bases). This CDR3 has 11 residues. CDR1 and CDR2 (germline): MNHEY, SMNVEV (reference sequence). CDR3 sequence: CASRDNYGQYF. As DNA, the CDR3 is TGTGCCAGTCGGGACAACTACGGGCAGTACTTC.

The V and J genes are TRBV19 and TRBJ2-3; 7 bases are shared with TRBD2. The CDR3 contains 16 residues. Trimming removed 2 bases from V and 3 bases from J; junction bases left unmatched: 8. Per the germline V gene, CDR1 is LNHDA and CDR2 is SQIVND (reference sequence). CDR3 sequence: CASSIMGGSRTDTQYF. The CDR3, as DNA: TGTGCCAGTAGTATAATGGGCGGGAGTAGGACAGATACGCAGTATTTT.

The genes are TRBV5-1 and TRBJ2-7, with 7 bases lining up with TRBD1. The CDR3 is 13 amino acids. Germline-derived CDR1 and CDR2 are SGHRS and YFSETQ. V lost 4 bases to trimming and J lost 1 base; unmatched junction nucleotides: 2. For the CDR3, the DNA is TGCGCCAGCAGCCCGGGACAGTCCTACGAGCAGTACTTC. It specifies CASSPGQSYEQYF.

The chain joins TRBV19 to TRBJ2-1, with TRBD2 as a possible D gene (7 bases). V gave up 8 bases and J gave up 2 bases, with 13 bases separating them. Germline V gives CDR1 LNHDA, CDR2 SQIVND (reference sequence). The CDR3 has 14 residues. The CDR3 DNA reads TGTGCCAGTCAAGGCGGGGGCGCCTACAATGAGCAGTTCTTC. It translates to CASQGGGAYNEQFF.